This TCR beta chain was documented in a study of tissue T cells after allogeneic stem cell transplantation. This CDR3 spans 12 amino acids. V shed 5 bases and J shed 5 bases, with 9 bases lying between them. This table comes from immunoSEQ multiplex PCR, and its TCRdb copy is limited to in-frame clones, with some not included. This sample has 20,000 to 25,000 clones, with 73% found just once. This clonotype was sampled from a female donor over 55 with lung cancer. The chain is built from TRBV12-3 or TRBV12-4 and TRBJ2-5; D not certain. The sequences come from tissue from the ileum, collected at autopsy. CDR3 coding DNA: TGTGCCAGCAGTCTAGGTCGGGAGACCCAGTACTTC. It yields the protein CASSLGRETQYF.